Sequencing of this T cell receptor beta chain was carried out in a study of cytomegalovirus exposure and HLA in healthy donors. CDR3 length: 16 residues. Germline V lookup: CDR1 MGHDK, CDR2 SYGVNS. V gave up 1 base and J gave up 6 bases, with 13 bases separating them. 13 Jbeta primers and 60 Vbeta primers were used for the PCR. Measured with immunoSEQ multiplex PCR; TCRdb has only the in-frame clones, and not every one. This table has roughly 130,000 clones, about 74% appearing once. This chain links TRBV25-1 with TRBJ1-6; a weak D match, TRBD1 (6 bases). This TCR came from a woman aged 45-65 years in good health and CMV-seropositive. What was sequenced was PBMCs. The CDR3 bases are TGTGCCAGCAGTGAATCGGGGGGCGGGATTAATTCACCCCTCCACTTT. Encoded protein: CASSESGGGINSPLHF.